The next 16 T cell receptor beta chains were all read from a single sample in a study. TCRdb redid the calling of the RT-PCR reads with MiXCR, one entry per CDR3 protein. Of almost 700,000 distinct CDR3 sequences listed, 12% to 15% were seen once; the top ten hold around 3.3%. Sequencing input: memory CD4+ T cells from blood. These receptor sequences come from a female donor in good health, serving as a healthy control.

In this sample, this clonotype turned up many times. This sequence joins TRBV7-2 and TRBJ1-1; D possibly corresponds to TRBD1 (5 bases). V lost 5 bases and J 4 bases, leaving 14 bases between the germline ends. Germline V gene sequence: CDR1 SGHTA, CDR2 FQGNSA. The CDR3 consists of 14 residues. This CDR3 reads CASSLEPGGTEAFF. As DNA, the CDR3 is TGTGCCAGCAGCCTCGAACCCGGGGGCACTGAAGCTTTCTTT.

The CDR3 nucleotides read TGTGCCATCAGTGAGAGCGAGGCAACTAATGAAAAACTGTTTTTT. Protein product: CAISESEATNEKLFF. The chain couples TRBV10-3 to TRBJ1-4; no clear D. Germline values: CDR1 ENHRY, CDR2 SYGVKD. V was shortened by 2 bases and J by 0 bases, with 7 bases between the two germline ends. The CDR3 has 15 amino acids.

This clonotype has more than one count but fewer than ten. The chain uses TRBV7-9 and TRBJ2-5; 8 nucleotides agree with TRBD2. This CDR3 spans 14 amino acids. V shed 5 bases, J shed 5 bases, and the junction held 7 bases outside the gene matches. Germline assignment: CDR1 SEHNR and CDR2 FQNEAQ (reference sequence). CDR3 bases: TGTGCCAGCAGCGTTGGCGGGAGGACGGAGACCCAGTACTTC. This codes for CASSVGGRTETQYF.

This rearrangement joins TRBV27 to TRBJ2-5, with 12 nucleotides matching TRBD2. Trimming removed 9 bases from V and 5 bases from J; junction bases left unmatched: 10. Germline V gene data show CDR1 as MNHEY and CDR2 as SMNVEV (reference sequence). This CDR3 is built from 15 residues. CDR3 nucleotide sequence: TGTGCCAGTGGACTAGCGGGAAGGGTAGGGGAGACCCAGTACTTC. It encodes CASGLAGRVGETQYF.

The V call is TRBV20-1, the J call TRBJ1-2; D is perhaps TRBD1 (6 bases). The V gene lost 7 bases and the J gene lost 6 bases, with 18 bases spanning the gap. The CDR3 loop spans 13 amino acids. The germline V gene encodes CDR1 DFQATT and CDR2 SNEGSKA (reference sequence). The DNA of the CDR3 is TGCAGTGACGGGGGCCAGGGGATGGATGGCTACACCTTC. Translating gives CSDGGQGMDGYTF.

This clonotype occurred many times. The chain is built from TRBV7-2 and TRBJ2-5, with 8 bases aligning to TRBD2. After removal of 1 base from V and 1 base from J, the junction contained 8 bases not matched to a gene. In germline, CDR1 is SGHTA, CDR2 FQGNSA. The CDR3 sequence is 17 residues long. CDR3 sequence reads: CASSLVPGTSPQETQYF. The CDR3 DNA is TGTGCCAGCAGCTTAGTGCCCGGGACTAGTCCCCAAGAGACCCAGTACTTC.

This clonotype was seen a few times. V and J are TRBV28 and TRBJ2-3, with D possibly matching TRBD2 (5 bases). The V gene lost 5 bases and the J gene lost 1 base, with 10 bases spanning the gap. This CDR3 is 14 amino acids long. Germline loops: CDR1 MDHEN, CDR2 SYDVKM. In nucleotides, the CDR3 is TGTGCCAGCAGTCGGACTGACCGCACAGATACGCAGTATTTT. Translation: CASSRTDRTDTQYF.

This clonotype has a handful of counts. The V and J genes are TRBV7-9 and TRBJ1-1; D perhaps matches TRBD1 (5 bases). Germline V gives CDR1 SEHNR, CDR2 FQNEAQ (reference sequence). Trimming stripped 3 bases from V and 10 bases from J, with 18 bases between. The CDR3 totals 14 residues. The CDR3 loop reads CASSLGQGPVGAFF. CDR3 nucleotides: TGTGCCAGCAGCTTGGGGCAGGGTCCGGTAGGAGCTTTCTTT.

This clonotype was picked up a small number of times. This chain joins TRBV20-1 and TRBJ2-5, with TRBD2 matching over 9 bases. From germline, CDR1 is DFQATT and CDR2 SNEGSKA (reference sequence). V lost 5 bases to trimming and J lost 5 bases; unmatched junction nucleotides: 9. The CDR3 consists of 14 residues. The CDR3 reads CSAVSGSQGETQYF. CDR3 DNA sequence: TGCAGTGCTGTTAGCGGGAGTCAAGGGGAGACCCAGTACTTC.

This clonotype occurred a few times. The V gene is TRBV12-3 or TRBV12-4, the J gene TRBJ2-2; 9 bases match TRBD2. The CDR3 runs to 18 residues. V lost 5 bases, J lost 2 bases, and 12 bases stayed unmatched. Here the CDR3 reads CASSPVAGAFTNTGELFF. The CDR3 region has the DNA TGTGCCAGCAGTCCGGTAGCGGGGGCCTTTACCAACACCGGGGAGCTGTTTTTT.

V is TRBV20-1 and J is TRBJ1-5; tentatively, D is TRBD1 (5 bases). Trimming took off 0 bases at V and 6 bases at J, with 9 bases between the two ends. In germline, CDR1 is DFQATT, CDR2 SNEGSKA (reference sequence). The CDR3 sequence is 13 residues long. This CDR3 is CSARDQGSQPQHF. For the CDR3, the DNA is TGCAGTGCTAGAGATCAGGGTAGTCAGCCCCAGCATTTT.

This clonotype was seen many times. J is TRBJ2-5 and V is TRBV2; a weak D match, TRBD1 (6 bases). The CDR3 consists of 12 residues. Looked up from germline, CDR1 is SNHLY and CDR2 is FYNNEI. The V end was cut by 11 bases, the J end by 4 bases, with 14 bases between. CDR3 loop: CAVTGTGETQYF. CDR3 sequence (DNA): TGTGCCGTAACAGGGACGGGAGAGACCCAGTACTTC.

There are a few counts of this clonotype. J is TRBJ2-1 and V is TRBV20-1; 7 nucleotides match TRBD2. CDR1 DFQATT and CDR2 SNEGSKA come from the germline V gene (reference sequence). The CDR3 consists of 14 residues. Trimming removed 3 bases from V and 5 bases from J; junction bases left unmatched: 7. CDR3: CSASTQRGHNEQFF. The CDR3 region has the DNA TGCAGTGCTAGCACTCAGCGGGGTCACAATGAGCAGTTCTTC.

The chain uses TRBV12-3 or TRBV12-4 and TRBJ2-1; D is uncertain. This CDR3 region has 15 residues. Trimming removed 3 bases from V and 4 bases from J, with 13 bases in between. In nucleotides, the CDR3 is TGTGCCAGCAGTTTTCCCCAGGAAAGGTACAATGAGCAGTTCTTC. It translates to CASSFPQERYNEQFF.

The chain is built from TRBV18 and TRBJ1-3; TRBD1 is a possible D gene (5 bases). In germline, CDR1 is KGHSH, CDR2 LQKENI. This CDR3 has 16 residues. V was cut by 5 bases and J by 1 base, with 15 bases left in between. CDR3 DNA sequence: TGTGCCAGCTCATCGGGACGGCCGAGATCTGGAAACACCATATATTTT. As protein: CASSSGRPRSGNTIYF.

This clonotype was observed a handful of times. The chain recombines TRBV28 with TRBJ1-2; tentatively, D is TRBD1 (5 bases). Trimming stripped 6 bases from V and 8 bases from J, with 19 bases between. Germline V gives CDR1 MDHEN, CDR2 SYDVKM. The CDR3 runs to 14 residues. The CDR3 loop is CASRADNLIHGYTF. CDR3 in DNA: TGTGCCAGCAGGGCGGACAACCTGATACACGGCTACACCTTC.